Below, 30 T cell receptor beta chains from the same sample are listed, as sequenced in a study of regulatory T cells in long-lasting Graves disease. As to time point: persistent/refractory GD, antithyroid drugs over 5 years with positive TRAb. From RNA extracted from PBMCs, the TCR library was made. TCR beta libraries were built with iRepertoire HTBI primers and Arm-PCR of CDR3 regions. TCRdb reanalysed the multiplex PCR reads using MiXCR and keeps one entry per CDR3 protein. Of some 280,000 distinct CDR3 sequences listed, 20% to 25% were seen once; the top ten hold approximately 53%. The sequencing used peripheral blood mononuclear cells (PBMCs), collected when the disease was refractory, from a patient treated with antithyroid drugs. Every receptor here comes from a female donor with Graves disease.

This clonotype was counted at least ten times. The V gene is TRBV5-5, the J gene TRBJ2-5; 8 positions match TRBD2. With V trimmed by 4 bases and J by 5 bases, 16 bases remained unmatched. The CDR3 runs to 17 residues. Germline V gene data show CDR1 as SGHKS and CDR2 as YYEKEE (reference sequence). This CDR3 is CASSPHGDGRAGETQYF. In DNA, the CDR3 is TGTGCCAGCAGCCCGCATGGTGACGGGAGGGCCGGGGAGACCCAGTACTTC. Looking up the rest from reference TRBV5-5 and TRBJ2-5 gives the full variable domain: DAGVTQSPTHLIKTRGQQVTLRCSPISGHKSVSWYQQVLGQGPQFIFQYYEKEERGRGNFPDRFSARQFPNYSSELNVNALLLGDSALYLCASSPHGDGRAGETQYFGPGTRLLVL.

This clonotype was recorded at least ten times. The chain combines TRBV7-2 with TRBJ2-2; no definite D call. Germline CDR1 and CDR2: SGHTA and FQGNSA. V was cut by 1 base and J by 4 bases, with 16 bases left in between. This CDR3 region has 17 residues. Written as DNA, the CDR3 is TGTGCCAGCAGCTTAGGCCAAAGAGTCGCCCGCACCGGGGAGCTGTTTTTT. Its protein is CASSLGQRVARTGELFF.

This clonotype was detected only a few times. V is TRBV7-9 and J is TRBJ1-2; D unresolved. Looked up from germline, CDR1 is SEHNR and CDR2 is FQNEAQ (reference sequence). CDR3 size: 16 residues. V gave up 1 base and J gave up 4 bases, with 16 bases separating them. The CDR3 sequence: CASSLGGVSWPYGYTF. The DNA for the CDR3 is TGTGCCAGCAGCTTAGGGGGAGTATCCTGGCCCTATGGCTACACCTTC.

V is TRBV19 and J is TRBJ1-5, with a tentative D call TRBD1 (6 bases). The V and J ends lost 4 bases and 2 bases respectively, with 15 bases between them. This CDR3 is 16 amino acids long. Per the germline V gene, CDR1 is LNHDA and CDR2 is SQIVND (reference sequence). The CDR3 region has the DNA TGTGCCAGTAGTAGTTATACAGGGTCCGGCAATCAGCCCCAGCATTTT. Its protein is CASSSYTGSGNQPQHF.

This clonotype has more than one count but fewer than ten. V is TRBV20-1 and J is TRBJ1-5; 7 bases fit TRBD1. Germline V CDR1 and CDR2: DFQATT, SNEGSKA (reference sequence). This CDR3 is built from 16 residues. Unmatched junction bases numbered 10, after V lost 5 bases and J lost 0 bases. The chain's CDR3 is CSAGTVQGYSNQPQHF. For the CDR3, the DNA is TGCAGTGCTGGGACAGTCCAGGGGTATAGCAATCAGCCCCAGCATTTT.

The rearrangement links TRBV29-1 to TRBJ2-1, with D unresolved. V was shortened by 0 bases and J by 3 bases, with 3 bases between the two germline ends. The CDR3 extends over 12 amino acids. The V gene's germline CDR1 is SQVTM and CDR2 ANQGSEA. CDR3 amino acids: CSVEDLYNEQFF. CDR3 sequence (DNA): TGCAGCGTTGAAGATCTCTACAATGAGCAGTTCTTC.

The rearrangement uses TRBV7-9 and TRBJ2-7; TRBD2 agrees at 11 bases. The junction had 9 bases not matched to a gene; V was cut back by 5 bases and J by 6 bases. The CDR3 consists of 15 residues. Germline-derived CDR1 and CDR2 are SEHNR and FQNEAQ (reference sequence). The CDR3 here is CASSLVTSGSREQYF. The CDR3 nucleotides are TGTGCCAGCAGCCTAGTCACTAGCGGGAGTCGCGAGCAGTACTTC.

V usage is TRBV19 and J usage is TRBJ2-7; 12 bases line up with TRBD2. Germline assignment: CDR1 LNHDA and CDR2 SQIVND (reference sequence). This CDR3 is 15 amino acids long. Losses at the gene ends were 5 bases for V and 6 bases for J; bases not matched to a gene: 8. The CDR3 reads CASSVLAGGNREQYF. The CDR3, as DNA: TGTGCCAGTAGTGTACTAGCGGGAGGCAATCGCGAGCAGTACTTC.

The rearrangement joins TRBV4-1 to TRBJ2-7; tentatively, D is TRBD1 (6 bases). The germline V gene encodes CDR1 MGHRA and CDR2 YSYEKL. This CDR3 is 16 amino acids long. The V end lost 0 bases, the J end lost 3 bases, and 15 bases lay between the germline ends. The DNA of the CDR3 is TGCGCCAGCAGCCAAGATAGAGACAGGTTCATCTACGAGCAGTACTTC. It yields the protein CASSQDRDRFIYEQYF.

The CDR3 bases are TGTGCCAGCAGTTACGGGGGCGGCCTATTCCAAGAGACCCAGTACTTC. Translation gives CASSYGGGLFQETQYF. The rearrangement links TRBV6-2 or TRBV6-3 to TRBJ2-5, with D perhaps TRBD1 (6 bases). The germline CDR1 and CDR2 sequences are MNHEY and SVGEGT. The CDR3 contains 16 residues. The V and J ends lost 2 bases and 1 base respectively, with 14 bases between them.

J is TRBJ2-2 and V is TRBV11-2, with 10 bases that match TRBD2. Trimming at V came to 3 bases and at J to 0 bases, leaving 7 bases not matched to a gene. The CDR3 is 18 residues long. CDR1 SGHAT and CDR2 FQNNGV come from the germline V gene. CDR3 region: CASSFSSGGNANTGELFF. CDR3 nucleotides: TGTGCCAGCAGCTTCTCTAGCGGGGGCAACGCGAACACCGGGGAGCTGTTTTTT.

The rearrangement links TRBV2 to TRBJ2-2, with a possible D match to TRBD2 (5 bases). Germline assignment: CDR1 SNHLY and CDR2 FYNNEI. The CDR3 is 15 amino acids. The V and J ends lost 5 bases and 6 bases respectively, with 16 bases between them. The CDR3 DNA sequence: TGTGCCAGCAGTTCGGGCATGGAGGTGGCCGGGGAGCTGTTTTTT. Translation: CASSSGMEVAGELFF.

This clonotype was found many times. The chain links TRBV28 to TRBJ1-1, with D unclear. Trimming stripped 2 bases from V and 5 bases from J, with 12 bases between. Per the germline V gene, CDR1 is MDHEN and CDR2 is SYDVKM. The CDR3 is 14 residues long. The CDR3 nucleotides are TGTGCCAGCAGTTTAGGAGGAAGGAGGACTGAAGCTTTCTTT. It translates to CASSLGGRRTEAFF.

This clonotype was found a few times. The V and J genes are TRBV10-3 and TRBJ2-2; a possible D gene is TRBD2 (5 bases). Germline assignment: CDR1 ENHRY and CDR2 SYGVKD. The CDR3 has 13 amino acids. The V and J ends lost 8 bases and 2 bases respectively, with 9 bases between them. The CDR3 is CAIRTGNTGELFF. As DNA, the CDR3 is TGTGCCATCCGAACGGGAAACACCGGGGAGCTGTTTTTT.

This clonotype was observed a handful of times. The rearrangement links TRBV29-1 to TRBJ2-1; tentatively, D is TRBD2 (6 bases). Germline V gene lookup returns CDR1 SQVTM and CDR2 ANQGSEA. The CDR3 loop spans 12 amino acids. Trimming cost V 7 bases and J 6 bases, with 13 bases left between them. This chain's CDR3 is CSAALAFNEQFF. The CDR3 DNA is TGCAGCGCCGCACTAGCCTTCAATGAGCAGTTCTTC.

This clonotype appeared a few times. V gene TRBV24-1 combines with J gene TRBJ1-5; 7 bases map to TRBD1. Germline V gene data show CDR1 as KGHDR and CDR2 as SFDVKD. The V segment lost 4 bases and the J segment 2 bases; nucleotides outside the gene matches: 7. The CDR3 has 16 residues. CDR3 DNA sequence: TGTGCCACCAGTGACAACAGGGACAGCCGCAATCAGCCCCAGCATTTT. This sequence encodes CATSDNRDSRNQPQHF.

The rearrangement uses TRBV28 and TRBJ1-6, with D tentatively TRBD1 (5 bases). In germline, CDR1 is MDHEN, CDR2 SYDVKM. The CDR3 length is 14 residues. Trimming removed 6 bases from V and 9 bases from J, with 15 bases in between. The CDR3 nucleotides are TGTGCCAGCAGGATCGTCGAGGGGATTTCACCCCTCCACTTT. Translated, it gives CASRIVEGISPLHF.

This clonotype was observed a few times. This chain links TRBV7-9 with TRBJ2-6; TRBD2 matches 12 bases. Germline assignment: CDR1 SEHNR and CDR2 FQNEAQ (reference sequence). This CDR3 has 19 amino acids. V shed 5 bases, J shed 3 bases, and the junction held 11 bases outside the gene matches. CDR3 sequence (DNA): TGTGCCAGCAGCCCCTCCGGACTAGCGGGAAGGAGTGGGGCCAACGTCCTGACTTTC. This translates into CASSPSGLAGRSGANVLTF.

This sequence joins TRBV6-1 and TRBJ1-5; weak D call: TRBD1 (6 bases). This CDR3 is 15 amino acids long. Germline V gene data show CDR1 as MNHNS and CDR2 as SASEGT. The V gene lost 5 bases and the J gene lost 1 base, with 12 bases spanning the gap. CDR3 coding DNA: TGTGCCAGCAGTAAGCAGGGGACGAGCAATCAGCCCCAGCATTTT. It is translated as CASSKQGTSNQPQHF.

This sequence joins TRBV27 and TRBJ1-6; no reliable D call. The CDR3 is 15 amino acids. CDR1 and CDR2 (germline): MNHEY, SMNVEV (reference sequence). V lost 6 bases to trimming and J lost 0 bases, with 9 bases between them. The CDR3 spells CASRVGSSYNSPLHF. The CDR3 DNA reads TGTGCCAGCAGGGTGGGGAGCTCCTATAATTCACCCCTCCACTTT.

This clonotype has at least ten counts. V gene TRBV10-3 combines with J gene TRBJ2-5; D is unresolved. From germline, CDR1 is ENHRY and CDR2 SYGVKD. This CDR3 comprises 15 residues. The V end was cut by 0 bases, the J end by 2 bases, with 10 bases between. The CDR3 loop reads CAISESFGGQETQYF. The CDR3 coding sequence is TGTGCCATCAGTGAGTCTTTTGGCGGTCAAGAGACCCAGTACTTC.

The chain has TRBV4-1 and TRBJ2-1; the D is unclear. Trimming took 1 base from V and 10 from J, leaving 17 bases between them. Germline V gene data show CDR1 as MGHRA and CDR2 as YSYEKL. The CDR3 sequence is 15 residues long. CDR3 nucleotides: TGCGCCAGCAGCCAAGGGCCTAGAAGTCCTAACGAGCAGTTCTTC. This gives the protein CASSQGPRSPNEQFF.

This clonotype was detected a few times. The chain carries TRBV6-5 and TRBJ2-7; 7 positions agree with TRBD2. The CDR3 consists of 15 residues. The V and J ends lost 4 bases and 6 bases, in that order; junction bases with no gene match: 12. Germline V lookup: CDR1 MNHEY, CDR2 SVGAGI. The CDR3 sequence: CASSSNGGRRSEQYF. DNA for the CDR3: TGTGCCAGCAGTTCGAATGGCGGGAGACGTAGCGAGCAGTACTTC.

The chain joins TRBV28 to TRBJ2-1; D is ambiguous. The CDR3 is 14 residues long. Germline CDR1 and CDR2: MDHEN and SYDVKM. Trimming stripped 7 bases from V and 0 bases from J, with 10 bases between. CDR3 bases: TGTGCCAGCATCCGACTGGGCTCCTACAATGAGCAGTTCTTC. Residues: CASIRLGSYNEQFF.

The CDR3 loop is CASSMTGTGGAEGELFF. The CDR3 nucleotides read TGTGCCAGCAGCATGACTGGGACAGGGGGCGCTGAGGGGGAGCTGTTTTTT. The rearrangement links TRBV11-2 to TRBJ2-2, with 12 bases aligning to TRBD1. The CDR3 is made up of 17 amino acids. Germline V gene sequence: CDR1 SGHAT, CDR2 FQNNGV. Trimming took 5 bases from V and 8 from J; bases not matched to a gene: 12.

A note on this clonotype: A read error may produce the germline difference seen at one junction end. The rearrangement links TRBV19 to TRBJ1-1; a weak D match, TRBD1 (5 bases). Germline-derived CDR1 and CDR2 are LNHDA and SQIVND (reference sequence). The CDR3 covers 13 residues. CDR3 bases: TGTGCCAGTAGTATGCGGCAGGACACTGAAGCTCTCTTT. Protein sequence: CASSMRQDTEALF.

A few counts support this clonotype. The chain couples TRBV20-1 to TRBJ1-1, with D unclear. CDR1 and CDR2 from the germline V gene are DFQATT and SNEGSKA (reference sequence). V was cut by 3 bases and J by 0 bases, with 8 bases left in between. The CDR3 has 13 residues. CDR3 nucleotides: TGCAGTGCTAGCGACACTCTGAACACTGAAGCTTTCTTT. Its protein is CSASDTLNTEAFF.

The V gene is TRBV9, the J gene TRBJ2-7; perhaps D is TRBD1 or TRBD2 (5 bases each). Deletions cut 0 bases from V and 3 bases from J, with 13 bases between. This CDR3 contains 15 residues. In germline, CDR1 is SGDLS, CDR2 YYNGEE. CDR3 amino acids: CASSVAPEGNYEQYF. Here the CDR3 DNA reads TGTGCCAGCAGCGTAGCTCCCGAGGGGAACTACGAGCAGTACTTC.

This clonotype appeared many times. The genes are TRBV7-6 and TRBJ2-5; perhaps TRBD1 as D (5 bases). Trimming stripped 2 bases from V and 2 bases from J, with 12 bases between. Germline CDR1 SGHVS, CDR2 FNYEAQ. The CDR3 has 15 amino acids. CDR3 amino acids: CASSLFLGAQETQYF. The CDR3 DNA reads TGTGCCAGCAGCTTATTCTTAGGGGCTCAAGAGACCCAGTACTTC.

Turning to this clonotype: One base away lies a much larger clone, so this may be a sequencing read error. This CDR3 is missing its conserved last phenylalanine or tryptophan, likely due to a read error. This chain links TRBV28 with TRBJ2-7; 7 bases match TRBD1. Unmatched junction bases numbered 3, after V lost 2 bases and J lost 5 bases. The length of the CDR3 is 13 residues. Germline V gives CDR1 MDHEN, CDR2 SYDVKM. The CDR3 DNA follows: TGTGCCAGCAGTTTAACCACAGGGGACGAGCAGTACCTC. Encoded protein: CASSLTTGDEQYL.